Listed below are T cell receptor beta chains from one sample, sequenced in a study of T-cell reconstitution after alpha-beta-depleted transplantation in children. MiXCR was run by TCRdb on the PCR reads, yielding one entry per CDR3 protein. This repertoire shows hundreds of thousands of distinct CDR3 sequences, approximately 15% found once; its top ten account for around 5.3%. The source material was PBMCs, mostly from graft donor cells, sampled 360 days after TCRalphabeta/CD19-depleted stem cell transplant. All receptors derive from a male patient between 10 and 17 years old who had a stem cell transplant for acute lymphoblastic leukemia, so the T cells may come from the graft donor. Both conserved end residues are trimmed from each CDR3. Each record gives: D gene, J gene, V gene, CDR3 protein. A D gene is named only where the DNA matches it firmly.

>.|TRBJ1-3|TRBV6-5
ASSYRRPGGNTIY
>TRBD1|TRBJ2-7|TRBV10-3
ATGRPGGKDEQY
>.|TRBJ2-7|TRBV11-2
ASSFSGLYEQY
>.|TRBJ2-7|TRBV7-8
ASSRQGLPLEQY
>.|TRBJ2-1|TRBV2
ASSQALNEQF
>.|TRBJ2-2|TRBV29-1
SVDPPLHGELF
>TRBD1|TRBJ1-3|TRBV6-1
ASRLTGSGNTIY
>.|TRBJ2-1|TRBV7-8
ASSLDRHRQPYNEQF
>.|TRBJ2-5|TRBV20-1
SATRDGETQY
>TRBD2|TRBJ2-2|TRBV7-3
ASSLPSAGSNTGELF
>.|TRBJ2-5|TRBV20-1
SATGQTQETQY
>.|TRBJ2-5|TRBV7-6
ASSSNGGETQY
>.|TRBJ2-7|TRBV13
ASSLNTYYEQY
>.|TRBJ2-7|TRBV20-1
SATASLEGRYYEQY
>TRBD2|TRBJ2-5|TRBV27
ASSLGGLAGDGETQY
>.|TRBJ1-2|TRBV12-3/TRBV12-4
ASSQNRNYGYT
>.|TRBJ1-1|TRBV4-2
ASSQEGGSTEAF
>.|TRBJ1-5|TRBV5-1
ASSVTGYSNQPQH
>TRBD1|TRBJ2-6|TRBV18
ASFRTGSTGANVLT
>.|TRBJ2-5|TRBV5-4
ASRFGAEETQY
>.|TRBJ2-1|TRBV16
ASSQGLREQF
>.|TRBJ2-3|TRBV5-1
ASSLPQGWGLTDTQY
>.|TRBJ2-4|TRBV20-1
SARDFREAKNIQY
>TRBD2|TRBJ2-7|TRBV12-3/TRBV12-4
ASRVAGVNEQY
>.|TRBJ2-7|TRBV29-1
SGEVNYEQY
>TRBD2|TRBJ2-7|TRBV7-6
ASSLFGGGRATYEQY
>.|TRBJ1-6|TRBV7-8
ASSLGGNPLH
>.|TRBJ2-5|TRBV4-1
ASSQVASLETQY
>TRBD2|TRBJ2-7|TRBV4-1
ASSQLRLAGGQGEQY
>TRBD2|TRBJ2-1|TRBV7-9
ASTIAGRRGEQF
>.|TRBJ1-1|TRBV7-9
ASSPLGQLGTEAF
>TRBD1|TRBJ2-2|TRBV5-5
ASSLGTGPGELF
>.|TRBJ2-1|TRBV5-1
ASSRTTKEFEQF
>TRBD2|TRBJ2-5|TRBV15
ATSRISGRAWETQY
>.|TRBJ2-2|TRBV5-6
ASSSVRQPIPGELF
>TRBD2|TRBJ2-7|TRBV10-3
AISLGLAISHEQY
>TRBD1|TRBJ1-2|TRBV15
ATSRDGTDGYT
>.|TRBJ2-1|TRBV7-2
ASSLGAEYPEQF
>TRBD2|TRBJ2-1|TRBV5-1
ATALASSYNEQF